The 12 T cell receptor beta chains below come from one sample, sequenced in a study of beta chain features in type 1 diabetes. Sequencing targeted expressed TCRB transcripts, as all isolated RNA had been reverse transcribed. Only in-frame clones appear in the TCRdb table, and some are missing; sequencing was by immunoSEQ multiplex PCR. The data hold under 550,000 clones, with about 10% observed a single time. The sequencing sample was made of naive CD4+ T cells from blood. These receptors all stem from a woman younger than 30 in good health.

This chain connects TRBV7-2 to TRBJ2-2; no reliable D call. CDR1 and CDR2 (germline): SGHTA, FQGNSA. The CDR3 is 12 amino acids. V was shortened by 5 bases and J by 12 bases, with 13 bases between the two germline ends. The CDR3 DNA reads TGTGCCAGCAGCGTAGGACCTCCCAAGCTGTTTTTT. Amino acids: CASSVGPPKLFF.

The chain couples TRBV7-9 to TRBJ2-7; TRBD1 aligns across 7 bases. From germline, CDR1 is SEHNR and CDR2 FQNEAQ (reference sequence). The CDR3 length is 17 residues. V was clipped by 5 bases and J by 0 bases; unmatched bases: 13. CDR3 sequence (DNA): TGTGCCAGCAGCCCCCTTCACGGACAGGCAAGCTCCTACGAGCAGTACTTC. Amino acid sequence: CASSPLHGQASSYEQYF.

The table lists this clone with a few counts. The chain employs TRBV7-6 and TRBJ2-7; 7 bases are shared with TRBD2. CDR1 is SGHVS, CDR2 FNYEAQ, per germline. With 3 bases clipped from V and 0 bases from J, the junction kept 2 bases outside the gene matches. The CDR3 runs 14 residues. CDR3 DNA sequence: TGTGCCAGCAGCTTCGGGAGGACCTCCTACGAGCAGTACTTC. As protein: CASSFGRTSYEQYF.

To note about this clone: With a far larger clone one base away, a read error is the likely cause. The same CDR3 arises from other DNA sequences in this sample as well. The V gene is TRBV11-2, the J gene TRBJ2-3, with D unclear. CDR1 and CDR2 from the germline V gene are SGHAT and FQNNGV. This CDR3 comprises 11 residues. The ends were cut back, 5 bases at V and 2 bases at J, with 2 bases in the middle. The CDR3 reads CASSLTDTQYF. The DNA of the CDR3 is TGTGCCAGCAGCCTCACAGATACGCAGTATTTT.

There are many counts of this clone. V and J are TRBV10-3 and TRBJ2-3; no firm D call. V was trimmed by 2 bases and J by 3 bases, leaving 0 bases between them. Germline CDR1 is ENHRY and CDR2 is SYGVKD. The CDR3 length is 11 residues. CDR3 amino acids: CAISETDTQYF. In DNA, the CDR3 is TGTGCCATCAGTGAGACAGATACGCAGTATTTT.

This clone was picked up a small number of times. The chain combines TRBV28 with TRBJ2-7; TRBD2 might be the D (5 bases). This CDR3 has 14 residues. Germline-derived CDR1 and CDR2 are MDHEN and SYDVKM. With 6 bases removed from V and 4 bases from J, the gap between germline ends came to 16 bases. The CDR3 sequence: CASRGRAPGYEQYV. For the CDR3, the DNA is TGTGCCAGCAGGGGCCGGGCGCCGGGGTACGAGCAGTACGTC.

The chain links TRBV30 to TRBJ1-4, with 8 nucleotides matching TRBD1. The CDR3 has 14 amino acids. The V gene's germline CDR1 is GTSNPN and CDR2 SVGIG (reference sequence). Trimming cost V 2 bases and J 5 bases; bases outside gene matches: 4. DNA of the CDR3: TGTGCCTGGAGTACGGGACAGGAGAATGAAAAACTGTTTTTT. This sequence encodes CAWSTGQENEKLFF.

In this sample, this clone turned up a few times. J is TRBJ2-7 and V is TRBV28, with 10 bases fitting TRBD1. This CDR3 is 14 amino acids long. The V gene end was trimmed by 6 bases and the J gene end by 0 bases; junction bases not matched to a gene: 2. Germline loops: CDR1 MDHEN, CDR2 SYDVKM. CDR3 nucleotides: TGTGCCAGCAGGCGGACAGGGGGCTCCTACGAGCAGTACGTC. Translated, it gives CASRRTGGSYEQYV.

This sequence joins TRBV12-5 and TRBJ2-7; D gene unclear. With 5 bases removed from V and 7 bases from J, the gap between germline ends came to 21 bases. The germline CDR1 and CDR2 sequences are LGHNT and FRNRAP. CDR3 size: 15 residues. The CDR3 nucleotides read TGTGCTAGTGGTCAGAAGCCAAATATACTGGGGGAGCAGTACTTC. Protein: CASGQKPNILGEQYF.

This clone has just a few counts. The chain recombines TRBV14 with TRBJ1-1; 10 nucleotides match TRBD1. The V gene end was trimmed by 4 bases and the J gene end by 5 bases; junction bases not matched to a gene: 10. This CDR3 is built from 16 residues. CDR1 SGHDN and CDR2 FVKESK come from the germline V gene. CDR3 bases: TGTGCCAGCAGCCCCCGAGTCGGGACAGGGGCAACTGAAGCTTTCTTT. Translated, it gives CASSPRVGTGATEAFF.

The rearrangement joins TRBV7-9 to TRBJ2-5, with 9 positions matching TRBD2. Germline V CDR1 and CDR2: SEHNR, FQNEAQ (reference sequence). V dropped 4 bases and J dropped 2; count of bases not matched to a gene: 5. The CDR3 covers 15 residues. CDR3 sequence: CASSSGTSLQETQYF. The CDR3 DNA follows: TGTGCCAGCAGCTCTGGGACTAGCCTTCAAGAGACCCAGTACTTC.

V usage is TRBV9 and J usage is TRBJ2-2, with 7 positions matching TRBD2. Per germline, CDR1 SGDLS and CDR2 YYNGEE. The CDR3 has 15 residues. Trimming removed 0 bases from V and 3 bases from J; junction bases left unmatched: 2. The CDR3, as DNA: TGTGCCAGCAGCGTAGCGGGGGGAGACACCGGGGAGCTGTTTTTT. Protein sequence: CASSVAGGDTGELFF.